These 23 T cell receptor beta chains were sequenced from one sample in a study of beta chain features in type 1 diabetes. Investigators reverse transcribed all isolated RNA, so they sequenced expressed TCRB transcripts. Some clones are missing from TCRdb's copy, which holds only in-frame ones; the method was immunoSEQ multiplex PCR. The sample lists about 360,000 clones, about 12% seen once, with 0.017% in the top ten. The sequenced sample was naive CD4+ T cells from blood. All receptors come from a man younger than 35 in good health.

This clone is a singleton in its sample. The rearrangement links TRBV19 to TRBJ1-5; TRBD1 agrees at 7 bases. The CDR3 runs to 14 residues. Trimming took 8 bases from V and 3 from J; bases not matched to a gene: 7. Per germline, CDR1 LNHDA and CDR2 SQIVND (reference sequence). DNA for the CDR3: TGTGCCAGTTCGACAGGGCCGAACAATCAGCCCCAGCATTTT. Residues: CASSTGPNNQPQHF.

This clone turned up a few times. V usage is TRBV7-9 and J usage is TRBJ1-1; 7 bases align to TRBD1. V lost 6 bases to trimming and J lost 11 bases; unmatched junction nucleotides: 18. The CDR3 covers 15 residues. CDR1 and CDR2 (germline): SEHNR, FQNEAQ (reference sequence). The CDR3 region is CASSPAQDRLHGAFF. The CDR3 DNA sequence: TGTGCCAGCAGTCCTGCGCAGGACAGGCTTCATGGGGCTTTCTTT.

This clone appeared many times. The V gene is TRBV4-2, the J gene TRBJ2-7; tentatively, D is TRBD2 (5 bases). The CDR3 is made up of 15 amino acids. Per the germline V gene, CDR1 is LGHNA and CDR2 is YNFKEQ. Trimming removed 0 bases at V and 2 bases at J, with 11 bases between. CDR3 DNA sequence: TGTGCCAGCAGCCAAGATCAGGACGGGACCTACGAGCAGTACTTC. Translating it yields CASSQDQDGTYEQYF.

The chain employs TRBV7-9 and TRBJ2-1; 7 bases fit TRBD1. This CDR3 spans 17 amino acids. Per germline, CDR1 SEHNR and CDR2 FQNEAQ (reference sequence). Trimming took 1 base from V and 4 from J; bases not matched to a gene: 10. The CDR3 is CASSLGRTGQRYNEQFF. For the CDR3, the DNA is TGTGCCAGCAGCTTAGGTCGGACGGGACAGAGGTACAATGAGCAGTTCTTC.

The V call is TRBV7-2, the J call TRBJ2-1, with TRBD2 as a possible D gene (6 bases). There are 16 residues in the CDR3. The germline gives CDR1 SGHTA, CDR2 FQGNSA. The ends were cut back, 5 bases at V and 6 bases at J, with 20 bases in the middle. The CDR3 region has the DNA TGTGCCAGCAGCGCCCGGGACCAACGGGGGTTCAATGAGCAGTTCTTC. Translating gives CASSARDQRGFNEQFF.

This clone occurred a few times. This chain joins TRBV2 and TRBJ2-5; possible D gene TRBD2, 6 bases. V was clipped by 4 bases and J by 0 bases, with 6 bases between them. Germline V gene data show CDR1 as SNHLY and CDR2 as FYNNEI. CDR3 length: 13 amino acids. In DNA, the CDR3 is TGTGCCAGCAGTGGGGGGGACCAAGAGACCCAGTACTTC. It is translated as CASSGGDQETQYF. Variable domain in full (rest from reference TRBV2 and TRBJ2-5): EPEVTQTPSHQVTQMGQEVILRCVPISNHLYFYWYRQILGQKVEFLVSFYNNEISEKSEIFDDQFSVERPDGSNFTLKIRSTKLEDSAMYFCASSGGDQETQYFGPGTRLLVL.

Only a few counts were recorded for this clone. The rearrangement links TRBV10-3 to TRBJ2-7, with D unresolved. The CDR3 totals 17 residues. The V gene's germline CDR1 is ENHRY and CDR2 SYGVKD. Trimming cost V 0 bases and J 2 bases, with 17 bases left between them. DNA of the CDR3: TGTGCCATCAGTGAGTCTTCGTTTGGCAGGCCCACCTACGAGCAGTACTTC. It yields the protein CAISESSFGRPTYEQYF.

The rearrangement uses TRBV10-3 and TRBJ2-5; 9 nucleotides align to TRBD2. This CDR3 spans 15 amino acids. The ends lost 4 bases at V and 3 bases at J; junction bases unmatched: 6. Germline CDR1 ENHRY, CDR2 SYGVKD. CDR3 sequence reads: CAISASGASEETQYF. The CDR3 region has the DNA TGTGCCATCAGTGCTAGCGGGGCAAGCGAAGAGACCCAGTACTTC.

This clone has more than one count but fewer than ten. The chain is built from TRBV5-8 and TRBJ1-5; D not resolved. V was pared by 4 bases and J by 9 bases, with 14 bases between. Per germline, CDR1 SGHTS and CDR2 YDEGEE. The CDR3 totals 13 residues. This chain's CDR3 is CASSRTGVPPQHF. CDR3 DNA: TGTGCCAGCAGCCGGACCGGGGTACCGCCCCAGCATTTT. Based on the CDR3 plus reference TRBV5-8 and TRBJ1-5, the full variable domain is EAGVTQSPTHLIKTRGQQATLRCSPISGHTSVYWYQQALGLGLQFLLWYDEGEERNRGNFPPRFSGRQFPNYSSELNVNALELEDSALYLCASSRTGVPPQHFGDGTRLSIL.

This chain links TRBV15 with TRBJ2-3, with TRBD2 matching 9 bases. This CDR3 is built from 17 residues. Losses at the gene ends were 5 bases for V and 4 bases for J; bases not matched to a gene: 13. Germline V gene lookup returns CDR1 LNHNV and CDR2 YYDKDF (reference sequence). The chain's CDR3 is CATSSTTAGGPSDTQYF. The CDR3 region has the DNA TGTGCCACCAGCTCGACCACGGCGGGAGGGCCCTCAGATACGCAGTATTTT.

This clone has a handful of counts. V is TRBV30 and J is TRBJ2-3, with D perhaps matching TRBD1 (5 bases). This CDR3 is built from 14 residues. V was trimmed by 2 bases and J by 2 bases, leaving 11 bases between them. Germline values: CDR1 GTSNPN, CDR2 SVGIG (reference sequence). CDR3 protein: CAWSLKGATDTQYF. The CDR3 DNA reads TGTGCCTGGAGTCTGAAAGGGGCCACAGATACGCAGTATTTT.

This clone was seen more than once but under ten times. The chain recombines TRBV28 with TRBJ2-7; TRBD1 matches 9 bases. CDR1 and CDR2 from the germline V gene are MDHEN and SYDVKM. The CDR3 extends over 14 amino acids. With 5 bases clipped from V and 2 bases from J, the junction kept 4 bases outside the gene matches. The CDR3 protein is CASSPGTGTYEQYF. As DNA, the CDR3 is TGTGCCAGCAGTCCCGGGACAGGGACCTACGAGCAGTACTTC. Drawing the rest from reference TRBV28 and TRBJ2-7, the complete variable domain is DVKVTQSSRYLVKRTGEKVFLECVQDMDHENMFWYRQDPGLGLRLIYFSYDVKMKEKGDIPEGYSVSREKKERFSLILESASTNQTSMYLCASSPGTGTYEQYFGPGTRLTVT.

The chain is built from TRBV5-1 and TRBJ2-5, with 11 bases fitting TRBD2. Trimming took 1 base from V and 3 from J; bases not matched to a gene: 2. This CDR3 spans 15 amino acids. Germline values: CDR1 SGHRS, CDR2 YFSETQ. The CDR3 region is CASSLSSGGKETQYF. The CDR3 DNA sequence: TGCGCCAGCAGCTTGTCTAGCGGGGGGAAAGAGACCCAGTACTTC. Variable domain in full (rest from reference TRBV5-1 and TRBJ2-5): KAGVTQTPRYLIKTRGQQVTLSCSPISGHRSVSWYQQTPGQGLQFLFEYFSETQRNKGNFPGRFSGRQFSNSRSEMNVSTLELGDSALYLCASSLSSGGKETQYFGPGTRLLVL.

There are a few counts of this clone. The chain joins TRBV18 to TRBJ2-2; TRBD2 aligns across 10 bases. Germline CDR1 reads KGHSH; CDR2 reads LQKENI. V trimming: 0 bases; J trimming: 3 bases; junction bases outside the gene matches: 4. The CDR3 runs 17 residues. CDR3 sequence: CASSPPGTSAYTGELFF. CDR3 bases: TGTGCCAGCTCACCACCCGGGACTAGCGCCTACACCGGGGAGCTGTTTTTT.

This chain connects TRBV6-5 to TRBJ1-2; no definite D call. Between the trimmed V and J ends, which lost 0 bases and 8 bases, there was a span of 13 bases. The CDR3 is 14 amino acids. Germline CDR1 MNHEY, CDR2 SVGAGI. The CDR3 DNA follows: TGTGCCAGCAGTTACTCGCGGAGGTTAGGAGGCTACACCTTC. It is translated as CASSYSRRLGGYTF.

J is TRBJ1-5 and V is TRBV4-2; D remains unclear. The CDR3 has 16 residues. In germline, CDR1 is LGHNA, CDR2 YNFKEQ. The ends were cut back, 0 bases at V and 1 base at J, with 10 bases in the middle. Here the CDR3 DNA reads TGTGCCAGCAGCCAAGACTGGGGAGACAGCAATCAGCCCCAGCATTTT. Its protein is CASSQDWGDSNQPQHF.

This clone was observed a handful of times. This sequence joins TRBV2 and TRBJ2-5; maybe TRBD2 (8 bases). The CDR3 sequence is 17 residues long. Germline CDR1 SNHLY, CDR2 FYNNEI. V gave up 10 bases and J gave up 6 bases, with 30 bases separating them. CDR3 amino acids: CATDATPLTGTRKTQYF. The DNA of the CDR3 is TGTGCCACCGACGCGACCCCATTGACAGGGACTAGGAAGACCCAGTACTTC. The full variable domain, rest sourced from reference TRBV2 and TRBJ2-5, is EPEVTQTPSHQVTQMGQEVILRCVPISNHLYFYWYRQILGQKVEFLVSFYNNEISEKSEIFDDQFSVERPDGSNFTLKIRSTKLEDSAMYFCATDATPLTGTRKTQYFGPGTRLLVL.

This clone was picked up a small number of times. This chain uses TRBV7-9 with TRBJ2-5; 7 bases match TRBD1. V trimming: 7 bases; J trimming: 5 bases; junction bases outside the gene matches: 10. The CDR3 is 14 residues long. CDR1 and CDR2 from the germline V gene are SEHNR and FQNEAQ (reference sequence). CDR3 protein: CASNRQGPRETQYF. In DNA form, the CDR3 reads TGTGCCAGCAACAGACAGGGTCCGAGGGAGACCCAGTACTTC. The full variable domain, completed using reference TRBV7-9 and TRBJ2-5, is DTGVSQNPRHKITKRGQNVTFRCDPISEHNRLYWYRQTLGQGPEFLTYFQNEAQLEKSRLLSDRFSAERPKGSFSTLEIQRTEQGDSAMYLCASNRQGPRETQYFGPGTRLLVL.

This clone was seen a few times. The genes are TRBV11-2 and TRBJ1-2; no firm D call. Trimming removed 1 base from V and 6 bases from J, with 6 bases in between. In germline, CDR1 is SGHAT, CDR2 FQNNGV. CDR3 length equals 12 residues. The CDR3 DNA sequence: TGTGCCAGCAGCTTAGGGGCTGATGGCTACACCTTC. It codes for CASSLGADGYTF. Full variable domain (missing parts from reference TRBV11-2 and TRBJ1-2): EAGVAQSPRYKIIEKRQSVAFWCNPISGHATLYWYQQILGQGPKLLIQFQNNGVVDDSQLPKDRFSAERLKGVDSTLKIQPAKLEDSAVYLCASSLGADGYTFGSGTRLTVV.

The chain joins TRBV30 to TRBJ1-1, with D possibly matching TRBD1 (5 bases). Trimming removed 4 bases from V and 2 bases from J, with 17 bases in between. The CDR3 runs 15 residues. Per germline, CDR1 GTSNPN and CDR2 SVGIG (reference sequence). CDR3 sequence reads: CAWKFREAGNTEAFF. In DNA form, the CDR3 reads TGTGCCTGGAAGTTCAGGGAGGCAGGAAACACTGAAGCTTTCTTT. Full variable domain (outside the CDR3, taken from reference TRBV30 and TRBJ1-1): SQTIHQWPATLVQPVGSPLSLECTVEGTSNPNLYWYRQAAGRGLQLLFYSVGIGQISSEVPQNLSASRPQDRQFILSSKKLLLSDSGFYLCAWKFREAGNTEAFFGQGTRLTVV.

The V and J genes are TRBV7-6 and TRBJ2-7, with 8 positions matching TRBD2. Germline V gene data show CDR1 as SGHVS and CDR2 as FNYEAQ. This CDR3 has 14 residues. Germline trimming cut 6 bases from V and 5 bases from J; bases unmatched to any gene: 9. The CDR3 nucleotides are TGTGCCAGCAGTAAGCGGGAGCCCATCCACGAGCAGTACTTC. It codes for CASSKREPIHEQYF.

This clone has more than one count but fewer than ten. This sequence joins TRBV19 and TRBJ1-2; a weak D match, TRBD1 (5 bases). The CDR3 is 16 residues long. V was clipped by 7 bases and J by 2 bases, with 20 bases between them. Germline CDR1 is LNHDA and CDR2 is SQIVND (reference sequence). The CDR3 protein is CASKDRDSEVNYGYTF. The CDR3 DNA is TGTGCCAGTAAGGATAGAGACAGCGAAGTAAACTATGGCTACACCTTC.

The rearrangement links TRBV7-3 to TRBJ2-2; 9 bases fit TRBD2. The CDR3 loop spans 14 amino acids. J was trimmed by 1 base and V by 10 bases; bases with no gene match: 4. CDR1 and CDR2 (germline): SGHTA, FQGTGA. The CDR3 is CATRLAVNTGELFF. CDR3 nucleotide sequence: TGTGCCACTAGACTAGCGGTGAACACCGGGGAGCTGTTTTTT.